This T cell receptor (beta chain) was sequenced during a study of control samples from healthy donors and cancer patients. The germline V gene has CDR1 SEHNR and CDR2 FQNEAQ (reference sequence). V lost 5 bases, J lost 3 bases, and 3 bases stayed unmatched. The CDR3 contains 13 residues. Some clones are missing from TCRdb's copy, which holds only in-frame ones; the method was immunoSEQ multiplex PCR. The data hold 150,000 or so clones, with roughly 93% observed a single time. This receptor was obtained from a man aged 18-30 years in good health. Sequenced: blood. The chain uses TRBV7-9 and TRBJ1-1; 7 nucleotides agree with TRBD1. CDR3 DNA: TGTGCCAGCAGCATCACAGGGGACACTGAAGCTTTCTTT. The encoded protein is CASSITGDTEAFF.